This TCR beta chain was identified during a study of patients and donors after allogeneic stem cell transplantation. The CDR3 runs to 18 residues. V lost 5 bases and J lost 0; bases outside the gene matches: 9. Germline CDR1 and CDR2: MNHNS and SASEGT. TCRdb fed the RT-PCR reads into MiXCR, producing one record per CDR3 protein. The sample has some 880,000 distinct CDR3 sequences; roughly 17% are singletons. This TCR derives from a human donor who was either an allogeneic HSCT recipient or a stem cell or donor lymphocyte infusion donor (not recorded which). It is not recorded whose cells these are; they may come from a transplant donor. Material for sequencing was blood, either unsorted or a sorted T cell fraction (not recorded which). The V and J genes are TRBV6-1 and TRBJ2-3; 12 bases are a match to TRBD2. CDR3 sequence reads: CASSRTSGTTTSTDTQYF. In nucleotides, the CDR3 is TGTGCCAGCAGTCGGACTAGCGGGACCACTACTAGCACAGATACGCAGTATTTT.